One sample yielded the 21 T cell receptor beta chains listed below, sequenced in a study of cytomegalovirus exposure and HLA in healthy donors. PCR used 60 Vbeta primers and 13 Jbeta primers. Sequencing used immunoSEQ multiplex PCR; TCRdb keeps in-frame clones, though not all of them. The sample holds about 120,000 clones, 80% to 85% seen once. The sequenced sample consisted of PBMCs. The receptors were gathered from a man aged 25-45 years in good health and CMV-seronegative.

The chain employs TRBV4-2 and TRBJ1-3, with D unresolved. Germline-derived CDR1 and CDR2 are LGHNA and YNFKEQ. Between the trimmed V and J ends, which lost 4 bases and 4 bases, there was a span of 5 bases. The CDR3 has 12 amino acids. The CDR3 region is CASSPMGNTIYF. CDR3 nucleotides: TGTGCCAGCAGCCCCATGGGAAACACCATATATTTT.

The V gene is TRBV25-1, the J gene TRBJ2-7, with D perhaps TRBD1 (5 bases). Germline values: CDR1 MGHDK, CDR2 SYGVNS. V dropped 4 bases and J dropped 1 base, with 14 bases sitting between them. The CDR3 length is 15 residues. CDR3 bases: TGTGCCAGCAGTGGCCACCAGACAGAGTCCTACGAGCAGTACTTC. Its protein is CASSGHQTESYEQYF.

The chain combines TRBV4-3 with TRBJ2-2; 7 bases line up with TRBD1. V shed 4 bases, J shed 6 bases, and the junction held 11 bases outside the gene matches. Germline-derived CDR1 and CDR2 are LGHNA and YSLEER. The CDR3 length is 16 residues. CDR3 protein: CASSPGQLRGSGELFF. CDR3 DNA sequence: TGCGCCAGCAGCCCGGGACAGCTAAGGGGGTCCGGGGAGCTGTTTTTT.

The rearrangement uses TRBV5-8 and TRBJ2-5, with 9 positions matching TRBD1. The CDR3 sequence is 14 residues long. Per germline, CDR1 SGHTS and CDR2 YDEGEE. After removal of 4 bases from V and 1 base from J, the junction contained 2 bases not matched to a gene. CDR3 DNA: TGTGCCAGCAGCAGGACAGGGGCCCAAGAGACCCAGTACTTC. It translates to CASSRTGAQETQYF.

This chain joins TRBV27 and TRBJ1-5; 11 nucleotides align to TRBD1. V shed 6 bases and J 6 bases; nucleotides not matched to a gene: 10. Germline CDR1 is MNHEY and CDR2 is SMNVEV (reference sequence). The CDR3 consists of 16 residues. The CDR3 nucleotides are TGTGCCAGCAGGTCCCGGACAGGGGGCTCGGGTCAGCCCCAGCATTTT. It codes for CASRSRTGGSGQPQHF.

The chain couples TRBV5-1 to TRBJ1-5, with D possibly TRBD1 on 5 matching bases. Germline V gives CDR1 SGHRS, CDR2 YFSETQ. V gave up 0 bases and J gave up 7 bases, with 14 bases separating them. The CDR3 is 15 residues long. The CDR3, as DNA: TGCGCCAGCAGCTTGGGCCTCCAGGGAAACCAGCCCCAGCATTTT. Translated: CASSLGLQGNQPQHF.

The V gene is TRBV9, the J gene TRBJ1-6; perhaps TRBD1 as D (6 bases). V lost 0 bases to trimming and J lost 4 bases, with 11 bases between them. There are 16 residues in the CDR3. The germline gives CDR1 SGDLS, CDR2 YYNGEE. This chain's CDR3 is CASSVGQADYNSPLHF. CDR3 DNA: TGTGCCAGCAGCGTAGGACAGGCTGATTATAATTCACCCCTCCACTTT.

The CDR3 region has the DNA TGCAGCGGGGGGACAGGGTGGACTGAAGCTTTCTTT. Translating it yields CSGGTGWTEAFF. The V call is TRBV29-1, the J call TRBJ1-1, with TRBD1 matching 9 bases. Germline trimming cut 7 bases from V and 5 bases from J; bases unmatched to any gene: 5. Germline CDR1 and CDR2: SQVTM and ANQGSEA. The CDR3 is 12 residues long.

As to this clone: The sample holds other DNA sequences that translate to the same CDR3. The J gene is TRBJ2-5, the V gene TRBV5-1, with 7 bases identical to TRBD1. V trimming: 5 bases; J trimming: 3 bases; junction bases outside the gene matches: 4. Germline CDR1 and CDR2: SGHRS and YFSETQ. The CDR3 totals 13 residues. This CDR3 reads CASSFQGEETQYF. CDR3 DNA: TGCGCCAGCAGTTTCCAGGGGGAAGAGACCCAGTACTTC.

The chain combines TRBV6-1 with TRBJ2-5; D unresolved. Trimming pared 5 bases from V and 4 bases from J, leaving 5 bases between. The CDR3 is 11 amino acids. CDR1 is MNHNS and CDR2 is SASEGT in the germline V gene. The DNA of the CDR3 is TGTGCCAGCAGTATTATAGAGACCCAGTACTTC. This translates into CASSIIETQYF.

This clone was counted between two and nine times. The V gene is TRBV9, the J gene TRBJ2-6; 9 bases align to TRBD1. V dropped 3 bases and J dropped 2; count of bases not matched to a gene: 3. Germline-derived CDR1 and CDR2 are SGDLS and YYNGEE. The CDR3 loop spans 16 amino acids. In nucleotides, the CDR3 is TGTGCCAGCAGCGAACGACAGGGGGCTGGGGCCAACGTCCTGACTTTC. This sequence encodes CASSERQGAGANVLTF.

As concerns this clone: Relative to the germline gene, one junction end is altered; a read error may explain this. This chain connects TRBV7-9 to TRBJ2-6; D is perhaps TRBD2 (6 bases). CDR1 is SEHNR, CDR2 FQNEAQ, per germline (reference sequence). This CDR3 spans 17 amino acids. This CDR3 is CSSSLAVGGTGANGLTF. The CDR3 region has the DNA TGTTCCAGCAGCTTAGCCGTCGGCGGGACCGGGGCCAACGGCCTGACTTTC.

This chain connects TRBV10-1 to TRBJ2-7, with D possibly being TRBD1 (6 bases). The germline CDR1 and CDR2 sequences are WNHNN and SYGVQD (reference sequence). There are 14 residues in the CDR3. Trimming took off 3 bases at V and 4 bases at J, with 13 bases between the two ends. CDR3 sequence reads: CASSDGTLPYEQYF. CDR3 sequence (DNA): TGCGCCAGCAGTGACGGGACACTACCTTACGAGCAGTACTTC.

The V gene is TRBV5-4, the J gene TRBJ2-7; 7 positions match TRBD1. Germline CDR1 and CDR2: SGHNT and YYREEE (reference sequence). The CDR3 consists of 13 residues. V lost 0 bases and J lost 3; bases outside the gene matches: 0. The CDR3 sequence is CASSLDRGYEQYF. In DNA, the CDR3 is TGTGCCAGCAGCTTGGACAGGGGCTACGAGCAGTACTTC.

The chain links TRBV30 to TRBJ2-7; 11 bases align to TRBD2. The CDR3 consists of 14 residues. Trimming removed 3 bases from V and 6 bases from J; junction bases left unmatched: 7. Germline CDR1 GTSNPN, CDR2 SVGIG (reference sequence). CDR3 sequence reads: CAWSPGLAVGEQYF. The CDR3 region has the DNA TGTGCCTGGAGCCCGGGACTAGCGGTTGGCGAGCAGTACTTC.

The chain combines TRBV18 with TRBJ2-1; D is possibly TRBD2 (7 bases). CDR1 KGHSH and CDR2 LQKENI come from the germline V gene. V was trimmed by 8 bases and J by 5 bases, leaving 19 bases between them. The CDR3 totals 15 residues. The CDR3 bases are TGTGCCAGCCTCACGCTAGGGGGGGGCAACAATGAGCAGTTCTTC. Translating gives CASLTLGGGNNEQFF.

This chain joins TRBV7-2 and TRBJ2-3, with a weak D call TRBD1 (6 bases). Germline CDR1 is SGHTA and CDR2 is FQGNSA. The CDR3 runs 15 residues. The V gene lost 5 bases and the J gene lost 4 bases, with 16 bases spanning the gap. The CDR3 is CASSKPGQEADTQYF. CDR3 DNA sequence: TGTGCCAGCAGCAAACCGGGACAAGAGGCAGATACGCAGTATTTT.

V gene TRBV6-1 combines with J gene TRBJ2-2; 13 nucleotides match TRBD2. The V gene's germline CDR1 is MNHNS and CDR2 SASEGT. The CDR3 is 16 residues long. The V and J ends lost 4 bases and 1 base, in that order; junction bases with no gene match: 0. CDR3: CASSGLAGGNTGELFF. CDR3 DNA sequence: TGTGCCAGCAGTGGACTAGCGGGGGGGAACACCGGGGAGCTGTTTTTT.

In this sample, this clone turned up once. V gene TRBV9 combines with J gene TRBJ2-5, with TRBD2 matching over 12 bases. The CDR3 has 16 amino acids. J gave up 4 bases and V 2 bases, and 6 bases lay outside the gene matches. Germline-derived CDR1 and CDR2 are SGDLS and YYNGEE. CDR3 coding DNA: TGTGCCAGCAGCGTTCTAGCGGGGGGGGGTCGAGAGACCCAGTACTTC. It is translated as CASSVLAGGGRETQYF.

V gene TRBV27 combines with J gene TRBJ2-3; D remains ambiguous. V was clipped by 1 base and J by 2 bases, with 13 bases between them. Germline CDR1 reads MNHEY; CDR2 reads SMNVEV (reference sequence). The CDR3 is 16 amino acids. The CDR3 is CASSLFTPTNTDTQYF. CDR3 in DNA: TGTGCCAGCAGTTTATTCACACCGACAAACACAGATACGCAGTATTTT.

The gene calls are TRBV5-1 and TRBJ2-3, with TRBD1 matching 10 bases. CDR3 size: 15 residues. Germline CDR1 and CDR2: SGHRS and YFSETQ. V shed 3 bases, J shed 3 bases, and the junction held 4 bases outside the gene matches. CDR3 sequence reads: CASSSRTGGTDTQYF. Here the CDR3 DNA reads TGCGCCAGCAGCTCCAGGACAGGGGGGACAGATACGCAGTATTTT.